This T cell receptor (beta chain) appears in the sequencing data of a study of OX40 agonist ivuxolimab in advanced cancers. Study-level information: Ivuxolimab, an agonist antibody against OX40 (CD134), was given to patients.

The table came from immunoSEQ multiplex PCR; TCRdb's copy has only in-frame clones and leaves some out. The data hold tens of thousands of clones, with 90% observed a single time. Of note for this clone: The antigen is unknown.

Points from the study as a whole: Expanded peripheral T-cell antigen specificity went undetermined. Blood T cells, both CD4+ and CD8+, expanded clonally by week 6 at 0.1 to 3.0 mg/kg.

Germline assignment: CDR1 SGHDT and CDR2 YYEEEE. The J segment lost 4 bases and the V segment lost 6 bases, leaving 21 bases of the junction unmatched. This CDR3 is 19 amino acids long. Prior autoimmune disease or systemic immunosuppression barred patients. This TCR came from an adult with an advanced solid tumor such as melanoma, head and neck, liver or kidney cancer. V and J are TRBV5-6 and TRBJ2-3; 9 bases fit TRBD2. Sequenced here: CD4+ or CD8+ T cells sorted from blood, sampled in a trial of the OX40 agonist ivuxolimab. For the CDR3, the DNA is TGTGCCAGCACCCGGTGGGCTAGCGGGACTCGGAGTTTAGCAGATACGCAGTATTTT. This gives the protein CASTRWASGTRSLADTQYF.